The present TCR beta chain was sequenced within a study of identifying expanded T cells in peripheral blood (dated by TCRdb to between 2019 and 2020). In terms of the full investigation: Technical replicates were generated by sequencing separate aliquots of the same genomic DNA pool, with four replicates compared pairwise.

On this clone itself: Its antigen specificity is not known. Base qualities are missing; no much larger clone stands one base away.

No immune events such as infections were documented for the healthy donors during the collection period. To calibrate time-dependent variance in a beta-binomial model of T-cell clone differential abundance, blood repertoires from healthy donors were used as a training cohort. There were about ten healthy donors in the training cohort, of whom 3 were female and 7 were male. An age range of roughly 29 to 70 years, with an average of 43 years, was recorded for the donors. Whole blood, obtained from a commercial supplier, was collected from each healthy donor at three time points spaced around two weeks apart. For immunosequencing, genomic DNA was extracted from whole blood that had not been sorted. The immunoSEQ Assay, which relies on bias-controlled multiplex PCR amplification of genomic DNA, was used to profile TCRbeta CDR3 regions. Per the authors' processing: The absolute abundance of each unique TCRbeta CDR3 region was quantified after sequences were collapsed and filtered. Differential abundance was tested with a binomial (Fisher-equivalent) model and with a beta-binomial model adding time-dependent variance fitted from healthy donors. Clones with fewer than 5 combined templates were removed, and differential abundance was called for clones with a Benjamini-Hochberg FDR below 0.01. In the beta-binomial model, variance was expressed as a function of the total template count across the two samples, in the form v = (b*log(k)+a)^2. Here the immuneACCESS table is served through TCRdb, limited to in-frame sequences with V and J called. Missing clones are a known gap in these copies; in checked studies unresolved V genes cover under half, and the rest lacks a known reason. V and J calls and clone size are those listed in that table; D and trimming were worked out from the DNA. The sample contains approximately 83,000 clones, around 84% of them found a single time. 3.5% to 5.5% of the sample is taken by the ten largest.

What the research found in general, with its limitations: It was expected by the authors that biological variance in healthy repertoires might increase further over much longer intervals, such as months to years. Between technical replicates the binomial model flagged about 1.2 differentially abundant clones, whereas over roughly 2 weeks the binomial model flagged about 16.4 and over approximately 4 weeks 19 to 20. Across all healthy-donor time intervals, the beta-binomial model significantly cut both the number of clones called differentially abundant and the false-positive rate. Variance in clone template counts between two-week samples significantly increased with total template count across all healthy donors.

Deletion took 4 bases off V and 0 bases off J, with a span of 9 bases between the germline ends. CDR1 and CDR2 are read off the germline V gene as WSHSY and SAAADI. The CDR3 holds 14 amino acids from the cysteine to the phenylalanine. The kept DNA is CDR3 alone, 42 bases in frame from the first base. The V gene is TRBV10-2 and the J gene is TRBJ2-5, with no reliable assignment of the D segment. The receptor's source is a person between 18 and 75 years old in good health. The source material was blood. The CDR3 amino acid sequence is: CASSGVAYQETQYF. The DNA reads TGCGCCAGCAGTGGGGTGGCGTACCAAGAGACCCAGTACTTC.